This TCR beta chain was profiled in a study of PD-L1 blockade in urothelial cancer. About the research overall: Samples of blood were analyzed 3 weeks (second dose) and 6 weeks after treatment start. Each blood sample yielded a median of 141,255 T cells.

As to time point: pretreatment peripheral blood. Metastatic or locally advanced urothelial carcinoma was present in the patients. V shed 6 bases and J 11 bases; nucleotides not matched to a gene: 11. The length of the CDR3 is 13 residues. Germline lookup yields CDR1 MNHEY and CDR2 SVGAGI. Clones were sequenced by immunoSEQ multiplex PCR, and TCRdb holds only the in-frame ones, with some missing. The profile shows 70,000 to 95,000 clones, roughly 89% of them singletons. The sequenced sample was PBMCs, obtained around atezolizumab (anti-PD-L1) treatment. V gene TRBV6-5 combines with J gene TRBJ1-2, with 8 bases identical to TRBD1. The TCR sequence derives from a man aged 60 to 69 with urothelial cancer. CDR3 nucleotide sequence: TGTGCCAGCAGGTCCGGGACAGGCCGTTCGTACACCTTC. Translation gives CASRSGTGRSYTF.